This is a list of T cell receptor beta chains from one sample in a study of Ad26.COV2.S vaccination and SARS-CoV-2 variants. This table comes from immunoSEQ multiplex PCR, and its TCRdb copy is limited to in-frame clones, with some not included. The table lists about half a million clones, about 88% of them singletons. The sample consisted of peripheral blood, taken in a trial of Ad26.COV2.S vaccine versus placebo. The receptors come from a person between 18 and 65 years old who received the Ad26.COV2.S COVID-19 vaccine or a placebo. The CDR3 runs from the conserved cysteine through the conserved F or W. Some rows have no size entry. The others give once, few or many, or a class for an expanded clone.

v_gene,abundance,j_gene,len,CDR3aa
TRBV27,-,TRBJ2-3,17,CASSLSYRDRVPDTQYF
TRBV4-2,-,TRBJ2-3,16,CASSQDKSASTDTQYF
TRBV6-2/TRBV6-3,-,TRBJ1-2,14,CASSYSGSGYGYTF
TRBV2,-,TRBJ2-1,15,CASSEWLAGAAEQFF
TRBV13,once,TRBJ1-4,14,CASRRGATNEKLFF
TRBV18,-,TRBJ2-5,14,CASSPQREGETQYF
TRBV7-9,few,TRBJ1-1,13,CASSLSKGTEAFF
TRBV27,once,TRBJ1-6,16,CASSLGAGLEYGPLHF
TRBV19,-,TRBJ2-2,15,CASSSHLGNTGELFF
TRBV12-3/TRBV12-4,-,TRBJ2-2,11,CATQVTGELFF
TRBV6-5,-,TRBJ2-7,15,CASSYSGTGGHEQYF
TRBV19,-,TRBJ1-6,14,CASRNRDIGSPLHF
TRBV5-5,-,TRBJ1-3,15,CASSRSWDVGNTIYF
TRBV6-6,-,TRBJ2-7,14,CASSYPEARYEQYF
TRBV10-2,once,TRBJ1-1,14,CASREQGAWGEAFF
TRBV7-2,-,TRBJ2-1,17,CASSSGQATTSYNEQFF